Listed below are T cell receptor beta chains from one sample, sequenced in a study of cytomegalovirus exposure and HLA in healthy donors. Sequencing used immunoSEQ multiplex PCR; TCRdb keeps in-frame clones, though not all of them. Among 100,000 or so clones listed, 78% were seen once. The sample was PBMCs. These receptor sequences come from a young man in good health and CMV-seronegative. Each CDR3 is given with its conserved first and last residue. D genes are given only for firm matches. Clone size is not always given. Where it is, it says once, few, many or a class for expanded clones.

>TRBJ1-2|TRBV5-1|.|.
TGCGCCAGCAGCATGGGGGCCGGGGGGGCTTACACCTTC
CASSMGAGGAYTF
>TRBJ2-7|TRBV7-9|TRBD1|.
TGTGCCAGCAGCTCCGAGGGGGCGGGTGAGCAGTACTTC
CASSSEGAGEQYF
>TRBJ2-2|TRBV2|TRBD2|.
TGTGCCAGCAGTCGCGGACTAGCGGGAAGGACCGGGGAGCTGTTTTTT
CASSRGLAGRTGELFF
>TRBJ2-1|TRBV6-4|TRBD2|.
TGTGCCAGCAGTGAGGCTAGCGGTTCCTACAATGAGCAGTTCTTC
CASSEASGSYNEQFF
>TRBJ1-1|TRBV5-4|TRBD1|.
TGTGCCAGCAGCATGGACAGGGGGGACACTGAAGCTTTCTTT
CASSMDRGDTEAFF
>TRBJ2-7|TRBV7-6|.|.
TGTGCCAGCAGCCCCCGAGGCTACGAGCAGTACTTC
CASSPRGYEQYF
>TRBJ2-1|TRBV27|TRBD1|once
TGTGCCAGCAGTTTAAGGACAGGGGCTCTCCTCGAGCAGTTCTTC
CASSLRTGALLEQFF
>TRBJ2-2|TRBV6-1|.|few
TGTGCCAGCAGCAGGGACACGGGAACCGGGGAGCTGTTTTTT
CASSRDTGTGELFF
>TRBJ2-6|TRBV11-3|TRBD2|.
TGTGCCAGCAGCTTAAGCGGGGGCGGGCCTGGGGCCAACGTCCTGACTTTC
CASSLSGGGPGANVLTF
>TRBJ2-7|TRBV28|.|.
TGTGCCAGCACCGTAGGCCCCAGGGGGGCCTACGAGCAGTACTTC
CASTVGPRGAYEQYF
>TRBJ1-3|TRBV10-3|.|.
TGTGCCACCGCAGGAGGGATTGCGGACACCATATATTTT
CATAGGIADTIYF
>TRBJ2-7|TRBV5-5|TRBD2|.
TGTGCCAGCAGCTTATCCGGGACTAGCGTATCCTACGAGCAGTACTTC
CASSLSGTSVSYEQYF
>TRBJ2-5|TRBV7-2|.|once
TGTGCCAGCAGCCCCCAGGCCAGCCAAGAGACCCAGTACTTC
CASSPQASQETQYF
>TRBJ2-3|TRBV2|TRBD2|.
TGTGCCAGCAGTGAATATACGGGAGGGACCTTTACAGATACGCAGTATTTT
CASSEYTGGTFTDTQYF
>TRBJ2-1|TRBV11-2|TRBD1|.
TGTGCCAGCAGCTTCACAGGGGGCAATGAGCAGTTCTTC
CASSFTGGNEQFF
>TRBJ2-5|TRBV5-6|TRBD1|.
TGTGCCAGCAGCTTGGTTGGGACAGAAGAGACCCAGTACTTC
CASSLVGTEETQYF
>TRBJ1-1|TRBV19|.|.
TGTGCCAGTAGTAGAGGGGGATCGAACACTGAAGCTTTCTTT
CASSRGGSNTEAFF
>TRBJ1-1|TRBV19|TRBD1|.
TGTGCCAGTAGCGAGGACAGGGCGACTTCTGAAGCTTTCTTT
CASSEDRATSEAFF
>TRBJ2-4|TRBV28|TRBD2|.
TGTGCCAGCAGTCCAACTAGCGGGAGGCTTAAGAACATTCAGTACTTC
CASSPTSGRLKNIQYF
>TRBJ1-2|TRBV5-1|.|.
TGCGCCAGCAGCTTGTCAGGGAAGAACTATGGCTACACCTTC
CASSLSGKNYGYTF
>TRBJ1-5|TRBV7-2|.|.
TGTGCCAGCAGCGTCCGGACAGTCTATAGCAATCAGCCCCAGCATTTT
CASSVRTVYSNQPQHF
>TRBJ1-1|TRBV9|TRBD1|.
TGTGCCAGCAGCGTCGGGACAGGGGAAGCTGAAGCTTTCTTT
CASSVGTGEAEAFF
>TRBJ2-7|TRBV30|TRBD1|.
TGTGCCTGGAGTGCTTCCGGGACAGGTACCTACGAGCAGTACTTC
CAWSASGTGTYEQYF
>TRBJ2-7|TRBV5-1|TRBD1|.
TGCGCCAGCAGCTCCCCCGGGACAGGGGGCTACGAGCAGTACTTC
CASSSPGTGGYEQYF
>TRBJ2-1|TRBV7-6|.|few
TGTGCCAGCAGCCCTAGGCAGCGGAATGAGCAGTTCTTC
CASSPRQRNEQFF
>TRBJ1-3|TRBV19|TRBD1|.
TGTGCCAGTAGTGTCGGACAGGGGGGCGGAAACACCATATATTTT
CASSVGQGGGNTIYF
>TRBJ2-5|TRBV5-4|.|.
TGTGCCAGCAGAAATCTTCAGGAAGAGACCCAGTACTTC
CASRNLQEETQYF
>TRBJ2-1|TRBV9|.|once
TGTGCCAGCAGCGCCTTTACTAGGCACGCTTACAATGAGCAGTTCTTC
CASSAFTRHAYNEQFF
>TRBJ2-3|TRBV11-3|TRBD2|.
TGTGCCAGCAGCTCCCAACTCGGACTAGCGGAGAGCACAGATACGCAGTATTTT
CASSSQLGLAESTDTQYF
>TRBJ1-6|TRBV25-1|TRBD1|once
TGTGCCAGCAGTGACACAGGGGCTCTCTCCTATAATTCACCCCTCCACTTT
CASSDTGALSYNSPLHF
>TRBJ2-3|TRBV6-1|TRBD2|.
TGTGCCAGCAGTGAATCGAGACTAGCGGGGGGACCGGATACGCAGTATTTT
CASSESRLAGGPDTQYF
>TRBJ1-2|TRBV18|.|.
TGTGCCAGCTCAACTAACGACAGTGATGGCTACACCTTC
CASSTNDSDGYTF
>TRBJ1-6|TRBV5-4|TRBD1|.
TGTGCCAGCAGGCAGACAGGGGATTCACCCCTCCACTTT
CASRQTGDSPLHF
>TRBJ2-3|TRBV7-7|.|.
TGTGCCAGCAGCTTAGGTGGAGGGTCGGGCACAGATACGCAGTATTTT
CASSLGGGSGTDTQYF
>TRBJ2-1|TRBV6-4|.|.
TGTGCCAGCAGTGACTCGCCAGGTATGGGTGGGCAGTTCTTC
CASSDSPGMGGQFF
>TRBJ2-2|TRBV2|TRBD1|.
TGTGCCAGCAGCGCGGACAGGTTTTCCACCGGGGAGCTGTTTTTT
CASSADRFSTGELFF
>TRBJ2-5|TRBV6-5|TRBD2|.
TGTGCCAGCAGTTTGGCAGCGGGAGACGTAGAGACCCAGTACTTC
CASSLAAGDVETQYF
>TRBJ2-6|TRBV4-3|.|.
TGCGCCAGCAGCCAAGAAGCGGACAGTCCCTCTGGGGCCAACGTCCTGACTTTC
CASSQEADSPSGANVLTF
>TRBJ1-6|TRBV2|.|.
TGTGCCAGCAGCGCGACGAGGTTACCCCTCCACTTT
CASSATRLPLHF
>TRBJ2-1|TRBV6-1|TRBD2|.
TGTGCCAGCAGAACTAGCGGTAGCTCCTACAATGAGCAGTTCTTC
CASRTSGSSYNEQFF
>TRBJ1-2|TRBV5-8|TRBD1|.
TGTGCCAGCAGCAGGACAGGCGCTAACTATGGCTACACCTTC
CASSRTGANYGYTF
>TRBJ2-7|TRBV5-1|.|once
TGCGCCAGCCAGGACAGCAGCTCCTACGAGCAGTACTTC
CASQDSSSYEQYF
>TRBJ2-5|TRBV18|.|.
TGTGCCAGCTCACCAGCGATCCAAGAGACCCAGTACTTC
CASSPAIQETQYF
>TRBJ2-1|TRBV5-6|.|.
TGTGCCAGCAGCCGCCGACTAGATTCCTACAATGAGCAGTTCTTC
CASSRRLDSYNEQFF
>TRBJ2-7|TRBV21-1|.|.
TGTGCCAGCAGCAAAGTCCAGGGGGCTTGGCAGTACTTC
CASSKVQGAWQYF
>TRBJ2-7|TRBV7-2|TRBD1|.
TGTGCCAGCAGCGACCGGGACAGGGGGACCTACGAGCAGTACTTC
CASSDRDRGTYEQYF